This TCR beta chain was profiled in a study of blood T cell repertoires in COVID-19 (TCRdb year 2020). Study-level background: Samples covering the acute and convalescent phases of COVID-19 were provided by collaborators in the United States, Italy and Spain. The prospective study material was composed of cDNA or gDNA derived from T cells, B-cell-depleted T cells, or PBMCs. The dataset comprised deeply sampled blood TCRbeta repertoires from subjects exposed to, actively infected with, or recovered from COVID-19. The repertoires were released in a freely available public database intended as a resource for research on the immune response to SARS-CoV-2. Samples were obtained from the ongoing ImmuneRACE study (first 160 participants) and from 1,254 subjects provided by 6 global collaborators. A de-identified subject ID, COVID-19 status, age in years and sex were almost always included in the sample metadata. Where available, HLA class I and class II types were obtained from metadata supplied by the sample provider rather than from assay-based typing. Overall results and qualifications from the work: How much clinical and demographic metadata was included differed by source and by participant, and the metadata was provided uncurated.

At one collaborating source in Seattle, patients were enrolled during active infection and were followed longitudinally through the course of disease. The collaborating institutions used their own protocols to collect whole blood in K2EDTA tubes. For TCRbeta analysis, collaborators shipped samples in one of three forms: frozen whole blood, isolated PBMCs, or DNA extracted from either of those sample types. The immunoSEQ Assay, a bias-controlled multiplex PCR, was used to amplify TCRbeta CDR3 regions from genomic DNA. As for the original processing: The number of nucleated cells in each sample was estimated by amplification of reference gene primers within the assay. Sequence reads were collapsed and filtered to measure the absolute abundance of every unique TCRbeta CDR3 rearrangement. For each sample, productive Simpson clonality was calculated by taking the square root of Simpson's diversity index across productive rearrangements. The table was pulled from immuneACCESS by TCRdb, which kept in-frame rearrangements only. Such tables lose some clones; where checked, under half of the loss comes from unresolved V genes, and the rest has no known cause. That table supplies the V and J calls and clone size; D and trimming were determined from the DNA. The sample records 350,000 to 450,000 clones, 89% of which are singletons. The ten largest account for 1.5% to 1.7% of the sample.

A word on this clone: What antigen it recognizes has not been identified. No base quality information exists; no much larger clone differs at one position.

Sequencing input: peripheral blood. This TCR was recovered from a woman aged 40 to 55 with COVID-19, enrolled during active disease.

The DNA sequence reads TGTGCCAGCAGCCTCAGTCCCGGGACTGAAGCTTTCTTT. Translated, it reads CASSLSPGTEAFF. Recombination linked TRBV4-2 to TRBJ1-1; the D gene remains uncertain. The germline V gene encodes CDR1 LGHNA and CDR2 YNFKEQ. The CDR3, cysteine through phenylalanine, is 13 amino acids long. The only DNA kept is the CDR3, 39 bases in frame from the first base. V was cut back by 4 bases and J by 5 bases, leaving a gap of 11 bases between them.